Sequencing of this TCR beta chain was carried out in a study of beta chain features in type 1 diabetes. Regarding the study as a whole: PCR might preferentially amplify shorter templates, equally in patients and controls. Any HLA type influence on TCRB rearrangement was left unresolved here. Lower insertion and higher deletion counts appeared at VDJ junctions in type 1 diabetes patients.

All of the isolated RNA was reverse transcribed, so expressed TCRB transcripts were sequenced. Only in-frame clones appear in the TCRdb table, and some are missing; sequencing was by immunoSEQ multiplex PCR. The table has 860,000 or so clones, 17% seen once. Germline V CDR1 and CDR2: MNHNY, SVGAGI (reference sequence). The V gene lost 1 base and the J gene lost 8 bases, with 3 bases spanning the gap. This CDR3 spans 11 amino acids. Turning to this clone: What it recognizes is unknown.

The J gene is TRBJ2-4, the V gene TRBV6-6; D remains ambiguous. This TCR was recovered from a woman between 18 and 29 years old in good health. Sequencing was done on a sample of naive CD4+ T cells from blood. The chain's CDR3 is CASSYFDIQYF. The CDR3 DNA follows: TGTGCCAGCAGTTACTTTGACATTCAGTACTTC.